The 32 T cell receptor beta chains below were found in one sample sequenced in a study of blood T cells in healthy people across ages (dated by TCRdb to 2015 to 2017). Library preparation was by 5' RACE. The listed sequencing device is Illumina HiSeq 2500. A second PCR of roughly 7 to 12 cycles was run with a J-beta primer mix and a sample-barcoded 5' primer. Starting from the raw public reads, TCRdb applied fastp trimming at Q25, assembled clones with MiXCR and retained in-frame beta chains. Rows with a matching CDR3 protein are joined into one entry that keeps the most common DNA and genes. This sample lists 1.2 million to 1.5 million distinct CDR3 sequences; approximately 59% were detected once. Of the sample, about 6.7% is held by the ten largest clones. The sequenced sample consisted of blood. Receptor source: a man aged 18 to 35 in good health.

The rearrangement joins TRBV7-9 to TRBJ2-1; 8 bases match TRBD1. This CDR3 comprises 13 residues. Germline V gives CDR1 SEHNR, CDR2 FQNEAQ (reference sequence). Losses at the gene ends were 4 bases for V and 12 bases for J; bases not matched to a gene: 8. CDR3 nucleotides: TGTGCCAGCAGCTCACCGCCTACAGGGGGGCAGTTCTTC. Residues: CASSSPPTGGQFF.

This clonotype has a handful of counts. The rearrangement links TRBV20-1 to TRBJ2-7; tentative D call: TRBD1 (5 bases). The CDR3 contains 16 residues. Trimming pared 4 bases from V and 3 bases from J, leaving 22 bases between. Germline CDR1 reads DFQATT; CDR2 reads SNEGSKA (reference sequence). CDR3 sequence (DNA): TGCAGTGCTAAACCTACTCAGGGTACTATTATCTACGAGCAGTACTTC. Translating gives CSAKPTQGTIIYEQYF.

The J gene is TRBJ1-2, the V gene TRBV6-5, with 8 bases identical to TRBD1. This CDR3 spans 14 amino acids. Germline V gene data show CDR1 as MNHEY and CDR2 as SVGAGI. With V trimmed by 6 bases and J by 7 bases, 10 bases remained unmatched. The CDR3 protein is CASSRQGSGGGYTF. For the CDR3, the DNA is TGTGCCAGCAGCCGACAGGGGAGCGGTGGTGGCTACACCTTC.

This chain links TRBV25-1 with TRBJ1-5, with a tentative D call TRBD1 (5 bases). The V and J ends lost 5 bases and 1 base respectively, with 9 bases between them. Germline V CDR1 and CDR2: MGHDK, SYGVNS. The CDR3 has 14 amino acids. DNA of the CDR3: TGTGCCAGCAGTTCGGGGACCAGCAATCAGCCCCAGCATTTT. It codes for CASSSGTSNQPQHF.

CDR3 DNA sequence: TGTGCCTCGCCCTGGACTAGCAATATGTACGAGCAGTACTTC. Translated, it gives CASPWTSNMYEQYF. V usage is TRBV15 and J usage is TRBJ2-7, with 8 bases matching TRBD2. The germline V gene encodes CDR1 LNHNV and CDR2 YYDKDF (reference sequence). J gave up 4 bases and V 11 bases, and 13 bases lay outside the gene matches. The CDR3 is 14 amino acids.

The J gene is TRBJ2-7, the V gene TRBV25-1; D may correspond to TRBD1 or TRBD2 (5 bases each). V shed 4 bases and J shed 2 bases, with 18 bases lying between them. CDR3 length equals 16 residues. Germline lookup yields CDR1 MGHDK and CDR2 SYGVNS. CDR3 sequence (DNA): TGTGCCAGCAGTGCTATCTCCGGGGCTTCAACCTACGAGCAGTACTTC. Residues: CASSAISGASTYEQYF.

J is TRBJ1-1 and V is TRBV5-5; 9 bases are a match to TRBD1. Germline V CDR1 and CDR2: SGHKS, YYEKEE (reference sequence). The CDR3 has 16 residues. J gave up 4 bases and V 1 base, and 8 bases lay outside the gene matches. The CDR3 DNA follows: TGTGCCAGCAGCTTGCGGGGGACAGGGTCGAGCACTGAAGCTTTCTTT. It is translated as CASSLRGTGSSTEAFF.

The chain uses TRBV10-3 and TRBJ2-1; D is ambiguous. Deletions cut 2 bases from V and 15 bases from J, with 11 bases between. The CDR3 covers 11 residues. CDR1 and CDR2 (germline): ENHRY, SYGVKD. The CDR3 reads CAISEGVGAFF. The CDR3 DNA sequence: TGTGCCATCAGTGAGGGGGTTGGTGCGTTCTTC.

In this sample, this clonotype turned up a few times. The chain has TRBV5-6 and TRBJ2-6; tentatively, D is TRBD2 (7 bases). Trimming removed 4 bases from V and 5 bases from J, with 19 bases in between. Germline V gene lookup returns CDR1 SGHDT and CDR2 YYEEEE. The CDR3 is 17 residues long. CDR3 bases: TGTGCCAGCAGCCATGCGGGGGCCGAGTTTTGGGCCAACGTCCTGACTTTC. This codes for CASSHAGAEFWANVLTF.

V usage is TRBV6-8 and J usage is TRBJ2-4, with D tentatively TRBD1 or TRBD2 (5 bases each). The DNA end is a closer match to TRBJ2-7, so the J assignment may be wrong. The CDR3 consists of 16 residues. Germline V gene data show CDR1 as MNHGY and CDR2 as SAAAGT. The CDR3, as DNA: TGTGCCAGCAGCACGGTGGGACCGGCCCCTCTCTACGAGCAGTACTTC. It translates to CASSTVGPAPLYEQYF.

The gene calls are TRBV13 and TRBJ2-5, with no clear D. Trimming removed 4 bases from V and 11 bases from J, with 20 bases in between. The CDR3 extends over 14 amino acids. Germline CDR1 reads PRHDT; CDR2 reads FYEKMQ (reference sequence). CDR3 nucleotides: TGTGCCAGCAGCTCAGACACCGCAAAGGATGAGCAGTACTTC. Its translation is CASSSDTAKDEQYF. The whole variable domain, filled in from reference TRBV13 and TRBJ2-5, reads AAGVIQSPRHLIKEKRETATLKCYPIPRHDTVYWYQQGPGQDPQFLISFYEKMQSDKGSIPDRFSAQQFSDYHSELNMSSLELGDSALYFCASSSDTAKDEQYFGPGTRLLVL.

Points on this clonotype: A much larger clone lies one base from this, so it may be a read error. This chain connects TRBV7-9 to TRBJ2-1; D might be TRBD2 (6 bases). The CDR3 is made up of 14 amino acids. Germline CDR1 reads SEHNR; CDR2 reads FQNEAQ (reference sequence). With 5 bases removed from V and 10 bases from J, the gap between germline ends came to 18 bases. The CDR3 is CASSPPGGKGEQFF. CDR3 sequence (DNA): TGTGCCAGCAGCCCTCCGGGCGGGAAAGGCGAGCAGTTCTTC.

CDR3 region: CASSGGGLHEQFF. CDR3 sequence (DNA): TGTGCCAGCAGCGGGGGGGGCCTCCATGAGCAGTTCTTC. This chain connects TRBV9 to TRBJ2-1, with a weak D call TRBD2 (7 bases). With 3 bases removed from V and 8 bases from J, the gap between germline ends came to 12 bases. This CDR3 has 13 residues. Per the germline V gene, CDR1 is SGDLS and CDR2 is YYNGEE.

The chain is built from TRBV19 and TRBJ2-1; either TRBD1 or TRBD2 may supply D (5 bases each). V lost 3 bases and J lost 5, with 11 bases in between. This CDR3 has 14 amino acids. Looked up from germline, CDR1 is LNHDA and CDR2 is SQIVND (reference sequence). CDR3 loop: CASSMSGAHNEQFF. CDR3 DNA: TGTGCCAGTAGTATGTCCGGGGCCCACAATGAGCAGTTCTTC.

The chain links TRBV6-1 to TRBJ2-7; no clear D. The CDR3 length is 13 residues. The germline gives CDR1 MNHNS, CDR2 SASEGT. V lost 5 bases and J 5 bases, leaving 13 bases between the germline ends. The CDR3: CASSPVGIDEQYF. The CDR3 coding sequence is TGTGCCAGCAGTCCAGTCGGTATCGACGAGCAGTACTTC.

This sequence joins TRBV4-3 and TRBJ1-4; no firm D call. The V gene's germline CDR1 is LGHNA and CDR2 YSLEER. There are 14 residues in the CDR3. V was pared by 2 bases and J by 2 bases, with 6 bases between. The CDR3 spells CASSQRVTNEKLFF. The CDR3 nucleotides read TGCGCCAGCAGCCAAAGGGTCACTAATGAAAAACTGTTTTTT.

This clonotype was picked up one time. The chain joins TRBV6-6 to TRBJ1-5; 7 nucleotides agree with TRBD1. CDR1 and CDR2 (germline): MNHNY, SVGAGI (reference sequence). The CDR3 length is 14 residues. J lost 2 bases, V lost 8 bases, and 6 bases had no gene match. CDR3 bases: TGTGCCAGCCACATTACAGGGGGCAATCAGCCCCAGCATTTT. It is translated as CASHITGGNQPQHF.

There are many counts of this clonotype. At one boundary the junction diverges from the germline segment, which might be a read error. The CDR3 is CASSLRQGAGEQYF. The CDR3 coding sequence is TGTGCCAGCAGTTTGCGTCAGGGTGCTGGCGAGCAGTACTTC. The J gene is TRBJ2-7, the V gene TRBV5-1; D perhaps matches TRBD1 (5 bases). The CDR3 extends over 14 amino acids. CDR1 is SGHRS, CDR2 YFSETQ, per germline.

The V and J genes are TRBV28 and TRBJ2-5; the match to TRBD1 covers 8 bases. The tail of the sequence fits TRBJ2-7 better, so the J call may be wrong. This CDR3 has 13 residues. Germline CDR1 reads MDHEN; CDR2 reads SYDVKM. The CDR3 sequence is CASRRTGTYEQYF. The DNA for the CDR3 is TGTGCCAGCAGACGGACAGGGACCTACGAGCAGTACTTC.

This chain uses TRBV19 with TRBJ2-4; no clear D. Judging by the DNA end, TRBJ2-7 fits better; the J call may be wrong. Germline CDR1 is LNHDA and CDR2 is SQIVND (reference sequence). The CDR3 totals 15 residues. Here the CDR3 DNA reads TGTGCCAGTAGGTTAAGTCCCTCTAGCTCCTACGAGCAGTACTTC. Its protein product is CASRLSPSSSYEQYF.

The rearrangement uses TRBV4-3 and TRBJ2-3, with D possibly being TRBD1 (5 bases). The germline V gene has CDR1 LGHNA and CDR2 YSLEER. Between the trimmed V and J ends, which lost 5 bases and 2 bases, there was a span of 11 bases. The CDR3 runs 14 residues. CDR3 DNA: TGCGCCAGCAGCTCGACAGCCTTCACAGATACGCAGTATTTT. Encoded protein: CASSSTAFTDTQYF.

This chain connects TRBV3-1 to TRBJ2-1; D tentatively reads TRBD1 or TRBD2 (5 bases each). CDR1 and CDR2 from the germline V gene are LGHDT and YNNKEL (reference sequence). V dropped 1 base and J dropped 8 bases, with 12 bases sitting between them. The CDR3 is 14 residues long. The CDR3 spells CASSQGGYVDEQFF. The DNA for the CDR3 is TGTGCCAGCAGCCAAGGGGGGTATGTCGATGAGCAGTTCTTC.

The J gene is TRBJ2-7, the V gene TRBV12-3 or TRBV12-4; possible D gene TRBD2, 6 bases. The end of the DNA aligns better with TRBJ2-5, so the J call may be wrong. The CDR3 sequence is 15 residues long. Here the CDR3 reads CASSLSSSVKETQYF. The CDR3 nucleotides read TGTGCCAGCAGTTTATCATCTAGCGTTAAAGAGACCCAGTACTTC.

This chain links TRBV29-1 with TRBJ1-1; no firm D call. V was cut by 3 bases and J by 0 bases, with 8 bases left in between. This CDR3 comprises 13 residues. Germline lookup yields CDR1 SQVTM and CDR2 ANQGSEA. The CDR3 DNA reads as TGCAGCGTTGAGCTGCGATTGAACACTGAAGCTTTCTTT. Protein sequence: CSVELRLNTEAFF. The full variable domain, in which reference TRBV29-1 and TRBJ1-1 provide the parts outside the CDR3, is SAVISQKPSRDICQRGTSLTIQCQVDSQVTMMFWYRQQPGQSLTLIATANQGSEATYESGFVIDKFPISRPNLTFSTLTVSNMSPEDSSIYLCSVELRLNTEAFFGQGTRLTVV.

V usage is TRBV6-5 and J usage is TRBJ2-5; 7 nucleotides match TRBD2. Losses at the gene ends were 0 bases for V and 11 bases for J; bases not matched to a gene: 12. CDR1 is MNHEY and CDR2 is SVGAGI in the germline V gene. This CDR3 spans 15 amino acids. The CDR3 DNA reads TGTGCCAGCAGTTACTCGATAGGGCCAGGGAGGGAGCAGTACTTC. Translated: CASSYSIGPGREQYF.

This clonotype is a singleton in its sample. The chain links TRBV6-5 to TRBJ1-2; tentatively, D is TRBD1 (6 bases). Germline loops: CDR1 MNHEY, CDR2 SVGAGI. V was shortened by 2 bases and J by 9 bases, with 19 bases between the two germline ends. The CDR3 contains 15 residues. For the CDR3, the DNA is TGTGCCAGCAGTTACCTTACCCGACAGGCCGGGAGCTACACCTTC. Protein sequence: CASSYLTRQAGSYTF.

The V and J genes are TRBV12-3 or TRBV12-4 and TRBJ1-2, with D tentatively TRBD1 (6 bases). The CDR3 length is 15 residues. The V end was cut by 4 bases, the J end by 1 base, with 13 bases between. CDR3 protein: CASSSWGRINYGYTF. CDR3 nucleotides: TGTGCCAGCAGTTCATGGGGGCGGATTAACTATGGCTACACCTTC.

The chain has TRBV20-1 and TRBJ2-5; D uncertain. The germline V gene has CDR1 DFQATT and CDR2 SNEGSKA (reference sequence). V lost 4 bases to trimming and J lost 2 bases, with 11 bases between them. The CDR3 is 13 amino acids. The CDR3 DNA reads TGCAGTGCTATCCCGGACGGGCAAGAGACCCAGTACTTC. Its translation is CSAIPDGQETQYF.

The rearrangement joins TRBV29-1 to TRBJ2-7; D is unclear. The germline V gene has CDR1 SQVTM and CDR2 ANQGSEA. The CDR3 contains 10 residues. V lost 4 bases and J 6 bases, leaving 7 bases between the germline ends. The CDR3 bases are TGCAGCGTTGTAGGTTCCGAGCAGTACTTC. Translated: CSVVGSEQYF.

CDR3 sequence (DNA): TGTGCCAGCAGTCCGGGGACTAGCGGGAGCCGTGAGCAGTTCTTC. It translates to CASSPGTSGSREQFF. The rearrangement joins TRBV28 to TRBJ2-1; 14 positions match TRBD2. Losses at the gene ends were 5 bases for V and 9 bases for J; bases not matched to a gene: 6. Germline CDR1 reads MDHEN; CDR2 reads SYDVKM. This CDR3 spans 15 amino acids. The full variable domain, rest sourced from reference TRBV28 and TRBJ2-1, is DVKVTQSSRYLVKRTGEKVFLECVQDMDHENMFWYRQDPGLGLRLIYFSYDVKMKEKGDIPEGYSVSREKKERFSLILESASTNQTSMYLCASSPGTSGSREQFFGPGTRLTVL.

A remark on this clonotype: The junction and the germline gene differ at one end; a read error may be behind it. This CDR3 reads CAGSRRGGSYEQYF. CDR3 in DNA: TGTGCCGGCAGTAGACGGGGGGGCTCCTACGAGCAGTACTTC. The rearrangement joins TRBV12-3 or TRBV12-4 to TRBJ2-7; 8 bases agree with TRBD2. There are 14 residues in the CDR3.

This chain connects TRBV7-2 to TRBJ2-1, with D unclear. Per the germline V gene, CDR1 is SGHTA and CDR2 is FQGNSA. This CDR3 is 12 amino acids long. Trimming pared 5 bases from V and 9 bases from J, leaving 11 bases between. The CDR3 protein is CASSPVISEQFF. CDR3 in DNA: TGTGCCAGCAGCCCCGTTATCAGTGAGCAGTTCTTC.